Below are 18 T cell receptor beta chains sequenced from a single sample in a study of spatial heterogeneity in lung cancer. Using its own MiXCR run on the 5' RACE reads, TCRdb lists one record per CDR3 protein. Among fewer than 9,000 distinct CDR3 sequences listed, approximately 20% were seen once. Study-wide results and caveats: For expanded intratumoral alpha and beta TCRs, counts tracked tumor mutation counts.

Time point denoted: sample taken at primary tumor resection. Antigens of these TCRs are unknown. Material: lung tumor tissue, obtained at surgery. Every receptor here comes from a female donor with early-stage non-small cell lung cancer.

This clonotype qualifies as medium-sized. This sequence joins TRBV3-1 and TRBJ2-2; D remains unclear. Germline CDR1 is LGHDT and CDR2 is YNNKEL (reference sequence). This CDR3 is built from 13 residues. Trimming took off 5 bases at V and 3 bases at J, with 7 bases between the two ends. The CDR3 spells CASSSGYTGELFF. CDR3 bases: TGTGCCAGCAGCTCAGGATACACCGGGGAGCTGTTTTTT. Together with reference TRBV3-1 and TRBJ2-2, the CDR3 gives the full variable domain: DTAVSQTPKYLVTQMGNDKSIKCEQNLGHDTMYWYKQDSKKFLKIMFSYNNKELIINETVPNRFSPKSPDKAHLNLHINSLELGDSAVYFCASSSGYTGELFFGEGSRLTVL.

This clonotype is termed medium-sized (0.01 to 0.1%). The rearrangement joins TRBV20-1 to TRBJ1-5; TRBD1 might be the D (5 bases). V dropped 5 bases and J dropped 1 base, with 9 bases sitting between them. CDR1 and CDR2 (germline): DFQATT, SNEGSKA (reference sequence). This CDR3 spans 13 amino acids. This chain's CDR3 is CSAGTLSNQPQHF. The CDR3, as DNA: TGCAGTGCTGGGACCCTAAGCAATCAGCCCCAGCATTTT.

This clonotype was counted only a few times. This sequence joins TRBV11-2 and TRBJ1-1, with TRBD1 identical over 11 bases. Germline-derived CDR1 and CDR2 are SGHAT and FQNNGV. The CDR3 runs to 13 residues. V trimming: 0 bases; J trimming: 10 bases; junction bases outside the gene matches: 1. This chain's CDR3 is CASSLEDRGRAFF. DNA of the CDR3: TGTGCCAGCAGCTTAGAGGACAGGGGGCGAGCTTTCTTT. The entire variable domain, with the rest obtained from reference TRBV11-2 and TRBJ1-1, is as follows: EAGVAQSPRYKIIEKRQSVAFWCNPISGHATLYWYQQILGQGPKLLIQFQNNGVVDDSQLPKDRFSAERLKGVDSTLKIQPAKLEDSAVYLCASSLEDRGRAFFGQGTRLTVV.

This clonotype is labeled as medium-sized. The V call is TRBV29-1, the J call TRBJ2-7; a possible D gene is TRBD2 (5 bases). The CDR3 has 13 amino acids. Germline V CDR1 and CDR2: SQVTM, ANQGSEA. V lost 0 bases, J lost 2 bases, and 8 bases lay in between. CDR3 bases: TGCAGCGTTGAAGACGGGGTTACCTACGAGCAGTACTTC. It encodes CSVEDGVTYEQYF.

The chain is built from TRBV7-9 and TRBJ1-1, with 8 bases that match TRBD1. V trimming: 8 bases; J trimming: 5 bases; junction bases outside the gene matches: 10. From germline, CDR1 is SEHNR and CDR2 FQNEAQ (reference sequence). The CDR3 totals 14 residues. The CDR3 loop reads CASGQGARGTEAFF. CDR3 coding DNA: TGTGCCAGCGGGCAGGGGGCGCGGGGTACTGAAGCTTTCTTT.

J is TRBJ1-1 and V is TRBV19; maybe TRBD1 (5 bases). This CDR3 is built from 14 residues. Germline CDR1 and CDR2: LNHDA and SQIVND (reference sequence). V was pared by 3 bases and J by 10 bases, with 18 bases between. CDR3 sequence (DNA): TGTGCCAGTAGTATTTGGCCGGGACGGCGTGCAGCTTTCTTT. Translating gives CASSIWPGRRAAFF.

The chain carries TRBV28 and TRBJ1-1, with TRBD1 identical over 8 bases. V trimming: 5 bases; J trimming: 0 bases; junction bases outside the gene matches: 8. The CDR3 is 16 amino acids. Germline V gives CDR1 MDHEN, CDR2 SYDVKM. The chain's CDR3 is CASSPTPGQVNTEAFF. Here the CDR3 DNA reads TGTGCCAGCAGTCCCACCCCGGGACAGGTGAACACTGAAGCTTTCTTT.

This clonotype ranks as medium-sized. The chain combines TRBV6-1 with TRBJ2-1, with a tentative D call TRBD1 (5 bases). The germline gives CDR1 MNHNS, CDR2 SASEGT. Trimming took 4 bases from V and 7 from J, leaving 11 bases between them. This CDR3 comprises 13 residues. The CDR3 here is CASSGGYLNEQFF. CDR3 coding DNA: TGTGCCAGCAGTGGGGGCTATTTGAATGAGCAGTTCTTC.

The chain carries TRBV18 and TRBJ2-7, with 7 bases lining up with TRBD1. The CDR3 is 15 amino acids. Trimming took 3 bases from V and 4 from J; bases not matched to a gene: 9. Looked up from germline, CDR1 is KGHSH and CDR2 is LQKENI. The CDR3 loop reads CASSPVAGGDYEQYF. CDR3 DNA sequence: TGTGCCAGCTCACCGGTGGCAGGGGGTGATTACGAGCAGTACTTC.

This clonotype was seen a few times. The V gene is TRBV24-1, the J gene TRBJ2-7, with D tentatively TRBD2 (5 bases). Trimming stripped 6 bases from V and 7 bases from J, with 9 bases between. The germline V gene has CDR1 KGHDR and CDR2 SFDVKD. This CDR3 is built from 11 residues. As DNA, the CDR3 is TGTGCCACCAGTCAGGAGCGGGAGCAGTACTTC. The encoded protein is CATSQEREQYF.

The chain couples TRBV12-3 or TRBV12-4 to TRBJ1-2; 7 bases agree with TRBD1. This CDR3 has 15 residues. V shed 5 bases and J 4 bases; nucleotides not matched to a gene: 10. The CDR3 DNA is TGTGCCAGCAGTCCGTCGACAGGGATACTCTATGGCTACACCTTC. Residues: CASSPSTGILYGYTF.

In its sample, this clonotype was seen a few times. The chain couples TRBV9 to TRBJ2-5; tentatively, D is TRBD1 (5 bases). CDR1 is SGDLS, CDR2 YYNGEE, per germline. V was shortened by 0 bases and J by 5 bases, with 11 bases between the two germline ends. The CDR3 runs to 14 residues. Here the CDR3 reads CASSVGMAGETQYF. The CDR3 DNA reads as TGTGCCAGCAGCGTAGGAATGGCAGGGGAGACCCAGTACTTC.

The V call is TRBV5-1, the J call TRBJ2-2; D is uncertain. V lost 0 bases and J 3 bases, leaving 12 bases between the germline ends. Germline V gene sequence: CDR1 SGHRS, CDR2 YFSETQ. This CDR3 comprises 16 residues. CDR3 nucleotide sequence: TGCGCCAGCAGCTTGGGGACCACCCGGGACACCGGGGAGCTGTTTTTT. This codes for CASSLGTTRDTGELFF.

The gene calls are TRBV7-9 and TRBJ2-5, with 7 bases matching TRBD1. The V segment lost 4 bases and the J segment 3 bases; nucleotides outside the gene matches: 5. Germline CDR1 and CDR2: SEHNR and FQNEAQ (reference sequence). The CDR3 totals 14 residues. CDR3 sequence: CASSYSGTEETQYF. The CDR3 bases are TGTGCCAGCAGCTACTCCGGGACAGAAGAGACCCAGTACTTC.

The gene calls are TRBV11-2 and TRBJ1-4, with TRBD1 matching over 7 bases. The V gene end was trimmed by 3 bases and the J gene end by 3 bases; junction bases not matched to a gene: 7. This CDR3 spans 16 amino acids. CDR1 and CDR2 (germline): SGHAT, FQNNGV. CDR3 region: CASSFVAGTANEKLFF. CDR3 in DNA: TGTGCCAGCAGCTTCGTTGCCGGGACAGCTAATGAAAAACTGTTTTTT. The full variable domain, with the rest looked up from reference TRBV11-2 and TRBJ1-4, is EAGVAQSPRYKIIEKRQSVAFWCNPISGHATLYWYQQILGQGPKLLIQFQNNGVVDDSQLPKDRFSAERLKGVDSTLKIQPAKLEDSAVYLCASSFVAGTANEKLFFGSGTQLSVL.

The gene calls are TRBV30 and TRBJ2-4, with D possibly matching TRBD2 (5 bases). Trimming stripped 8 bases from V and 0 bases from J, with 17 bases between. The CDR3 runs 15 residues. Germline V gene sequence: CDR1 GTSNPN, CDR2 SVGIG (reference sequence). The CDR3 nucleotides read TGTGCCGGGGAGCTCCCCTCGTCAGCCAAAAACATTCAGTACTTC. Its protein product is CAGELPSSAKNIQYF.

By proportion, this clonotype is large. The chain couples TRBV6-5 to TRBJ1-6; D perhaps matches TRBD1 (6 bases). There are 14 residues in the CDR3. V was shortened by 4 bases and J by 6 bases, with 10 bases between the two germline ends. Germline lookup yields CDR1 MNHEY and CDR2 SVGAGI. The CDR3: CASSSQGSNSPLHF. The DNA of the CDR3 is TGTGCCAGCAGTTCACAGGGTAGTAATTCACCCCTCCACTTT.

There are a few counts of this clonotype. The genes are TRBV4-3 and TRBJ1-1; D uncertain. Trimming stripped 0 bases from V and 1 base from J, with 9 bases between. There are 15 residues in the CDR3. Germline assignment: CDR1 LGHNA and CDR2 YSLEER. CDR3 in amino acids: CASSQDWQTNTEAFF. The DNA for the CDR3 is TGCGCCAGCAGCCAAGATTGGCAGACGAACACTGAAGCTTTCTTT.